This T cell receptor (beta chain) appears in the sequencing data of a study of cytomegalovirus exposure and HLA in healthy donors. This PCR relied on a set of 60 Vbeta primers and 13 Jbeta primers. Clones were read by immunoSEQ multiplex PCR, and TCRdb kept only the in-frame ones, dropping some. The sample contains about 120,000 clones, 81% of which appear only once. This clone was seen once. There were likely unrecorded immune exposures, though donors were nominally healthy when sampled. Germline CDR1 reads MNHEY; CDR2 reads SMNVEV (reference sequence). Between the trimmed V and J ends, which lost 6 bases and 0 bases, there was a span of 12 bases. The CDR3 has 15 residues.

This chain joins TRBV27 and TRBJ1-3; TRBD1 is a possible D gene (5 bases). This clonotype was sampled from a man in his forties or fifties in good health and CMV-seronegative. The sequenced sample consisted of PBMCs. The CDR3 sequence is CASRRETVSGNTIYF. CDR3 in DNA: TGTGCCAGCAGACGTGAGACAGTCTCTGGAAACACCATATATTTT.